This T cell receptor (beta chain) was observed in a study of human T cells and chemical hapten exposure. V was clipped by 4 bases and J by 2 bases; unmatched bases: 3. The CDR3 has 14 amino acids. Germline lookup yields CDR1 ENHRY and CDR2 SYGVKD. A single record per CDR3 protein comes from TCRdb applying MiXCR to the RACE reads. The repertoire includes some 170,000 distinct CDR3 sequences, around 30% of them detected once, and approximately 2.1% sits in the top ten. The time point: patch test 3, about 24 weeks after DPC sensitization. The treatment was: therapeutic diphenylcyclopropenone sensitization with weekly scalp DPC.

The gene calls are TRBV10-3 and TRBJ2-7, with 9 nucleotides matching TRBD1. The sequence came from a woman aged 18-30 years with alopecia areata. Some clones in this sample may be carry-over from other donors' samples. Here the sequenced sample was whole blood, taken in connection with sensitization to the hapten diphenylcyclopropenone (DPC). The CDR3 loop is CAISGGQGPYEQYF. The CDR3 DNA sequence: TGTGCCATCAGTGGGGGACAGGGACCCTACGAGCAGTACTTC.